Each of the 15 T cell receptor beta chains below was sequenced from the same sample in a study of blood T cell repertoires in COVID-19. Assay: immunoSEQ multiplex PCR; the TCRdb copy retains only in-frame clones and omits some. The sample comprises fewer than 350,000 clones, 80% to 95% of which are singletons, and about 6.8% rests with the top ten. Sequencing used peripheral blood. The receptor source for this set is a woman in her thirties with COVID-19, enrolled during active disease.

This clone appeared a single time. V gene TRBV2 combines with J gene TRBJ2-3; perhaps TRBD2 as D (6 bases). V was cut by 3 bases and J by 6 bases, with 22 bases left in between. This CDR3 region has 17 residues. The V gene's germline CDR1 is SNHLY and CDR2 FYNNEI. CDR3 coding DNA: TGTGCCAGCAGTGATCAACTAGCCAGCCGGAGATGGGATACGCAGTATTTT. Residues: CASSDQLASRRWDTQYF.

This sequence joins TRBV6-4 and TRBJ1-6, with TRBD1 as a possible D gene (5 bases). Germline V lookup: CDR1 MRHNA, CDR2 SNTAGT. The V gene lost 6 bases and the J gene lost 9 bases, with 18 bases spanning the gap. The CDR3 is 15 residues long. CDR3 sequence (DNA): TGTGCCAGCAGGTCGGACACAGCACCAGGTTCACCCCTCCACTTT. Translation: CASRSDTAPGSPLHF.

DNA of the CDR3: TGTGCCAGCTCGGGACAGGGGAAGGGGCATGGAAACATTCAGTACTTC. This sequence encodes CASSGQGKGHGNIQYF. The rearrangement links TRBV2 to TRBJ2-4, with 10 bases identical to TRBD1. CDR3 size: 16 residues. CDR1 is SNHLY and CDR2 is FYNNEI in the germline V gene. The J segment lost 6 bases and the V segment lost 8 bases, leaving 13 bases of the junction unmatched.

The rearrangement uses TRBV11-2 and TRBJ1-2; a weak D match, TRBD1 (6 bases). Germline CDR1 SGHAT, CDR2 FQNNGV. V lost 5 bases, J lost 5 bases, and 18 bases lay in between. CDR3 size: 15 residues. The DNA of the CDR3 is TGTGCCAGCAGCGGTCCGGGGGGCGCCGATTATGGCTACACCTTC. It is translated as CASSGPGGADYGYTF.

The chain recombines TRBV10-1 with TRBJ1-1; the D gene is possibly TRBD1 (5 bases). Germline CDR1 is WNHNN and CDR2 is SYGVQD (reference sequence). This CDR3 is built from 14 residues. Trimming cost V 2 bases and J 1 base, with 8 bases left between them. The CDR3 coding sequence is TGCGCCAGCAGTGAGGCAGGACAGAACACTGAAGCTTTCTTT. Protein sequence: CASSEAGQNTEAFF.

The chain is built from TRBV28 and TRBJ1-2, with 7 bases fitting TRBD1. Germline V gives CDR1 MDHEN, CDR2 SYDVKM. This CDR3 is built from 14 residues. The ends lost 5 bases at V and 5 bases at J; junction bases unmatched: 8. CDR3 residues: CASSAPGQMYGYTF. CDR3 nucleotide sequence: TGTGCCAGCAGTGCCCCGGGACAGATGTATGGCTACACCTTC.

The chain has TRBV28 and TRBJ1-1, with D uncertain. V was trimmed by 7 bases and J by 4 bases, leaving 16 bases between them. The length of the CDR3 is 14 residues. Germline V gene sequence: CDR1 MDHEN, CDR2 SYDVKM. The DNA of the CDR3 is TGTGCCAGCACCTATACCGAGGAAGGCACTGAAGCTTTCTTT. This gives the protein CASTYTEEGTEAFF.

This clone was counted once. J is TRBJ2-1 and V is TRBV9; TRBD1 matches at 8 bases. The V gene end was trimmed by 0 bases and the J gene end by 0 bases; junction bases not matched to a gene: 8. Germline CDR1 is SGDLS and CDR2 is YYNGEE. There are 18 residues in the CDR3. In DNA, the CDR3 is TGTGCCAGCAGCGTAGCTGGGACAGGCCTAAGCTCCTACAATGAGCAGTTCTTC. This sequence encodes CASSVAGTGLSSYNEQFF.

The V gene is TRBV5-1, the J gene TRBJ1-2; 8 positions match TRBD1. Trimming cost V 4 bases and J 8 bases; bases outside gene matches: 13. In germline, CDR1 is SGHRS, CDR2 YFSETQ. The CDR3 covers 15 residues. CDR3 in amino acids: CASSLWQGARQGYTF. The CDR3 bases are TGCGCCAGCAGCCTTTGGCAGGGGGCCAGACAGGGCTACACCTTC.

This chain links TRBV4-3 with TRBJ1-4, with D possibly matching TRBD1 (5 bases). This CDR3 is built from 15 residues. Germline lookup yields CDR1 LGHNA and CDR2 YSLEER. Between the trimmed V and J ends, which lost 0 bases and 7 bases, there was a span of 12 bases. The CDR3 protein is CASSQDSRGGEKLFF. The CDR3 DNA reads TGCGCCAGCAGCCAAGATTCAAGGGGCGGTGAAAAACTGTTTTTT.

The rearrangement uses TRBV6-5 and TRBJ1-2, with a tentative D call TRBD1 (5 bases). With 6 bases removed from V and 6 bases from J, the gap between germline ends came to 20 bases. Germline V gene sequence: CDR1 MNHEY, CDR2 SVGAGI. The CDR3 has 15 residues. The CDR3 sequence: CASSTIHGGKDGYTF. CDR3 DNA sequence: TGTGCCAGCAGCACCATCCACGGGGGAAAAGATGGCTACACCTTC.

The chain is built from TRBV5-6 and TRBJ1-1, with TRBD1 matching over 9 bases. The CDR3 runs 15 residues. Germline loops: CDR1 SGHDT, CDR2 YYEEEE. V lost 4 bases to trimming and J lost 3 bases; unmatched junction nucleotides: 7. This CDR3 reads CASSPWDREDTEAFF. In DNA form, the CDR3 reads TGTGCCAGCAGCCCCTGGGACAGGGAGGACACTGAAGCTTTCTTT.

This chain links TRBV7-9 with TRBJ2-7; the D gene is possibly TRBD1 (5 bases). The CDR3 spans 13 residues. Germline CDR1 reads SEHNR; CDR2 reads FQNEAQ (reference sequence). V was clipped by 5 bases and J by 3 bases, with 11 bases between them. This chain's CDR3 is CASSQRQGYEQYF. CDR3 in DNA: TGTGCCAGCAGCCAACGGCAGGGCTACGAGCAGTACTTC.

The chain employs TRBV5-1 and TRBJ1-2; 8 positions agree with TRBD1. The CDR3 is 14 amino acids. The ends lost 0 bases at V and 7 bases at J; junction bases unmatched: 5. From germline, CDR1 is SGHRS and CDR2 YFSETQ. This CDR3 is CASSLGQGPVGYTF. CDR3 coding DNA: TGCGCCAGCAGCTTGGGACAGGGGCCGGTTGGCTACACCTTC.

This rearrangement joins TRBV2 to TRBJ1-2; TRBD1 aligns across 7 bases. V lost 6 bases and J lost 8; bases outside the gene matches: 18. The CDR3 is made up of 16 amino acids. Germline lookup yields CDR1 SNHLY and CDR2 FYNNEI. The CDR3 region has the DNA TGTGCCAGCAGCACACGACAGGGCCGGGGGACGAGGGGCTACACCTTC. It yields the protein CASSTRQGRGTRGYTF. Filled out from reference TRBV2 and TRBJ1-2, the complete variable domain reads EPEVTQTPSHQVTQMGQEVILRCVPISNHLYFYWYRQILGQKVEFLVSFYNNEISEKSEIFDDQFSVERPDGSNFTLKIRSTKLEDSAMYFCASSTRQGRGTRGYTFGSGTRLTVV.